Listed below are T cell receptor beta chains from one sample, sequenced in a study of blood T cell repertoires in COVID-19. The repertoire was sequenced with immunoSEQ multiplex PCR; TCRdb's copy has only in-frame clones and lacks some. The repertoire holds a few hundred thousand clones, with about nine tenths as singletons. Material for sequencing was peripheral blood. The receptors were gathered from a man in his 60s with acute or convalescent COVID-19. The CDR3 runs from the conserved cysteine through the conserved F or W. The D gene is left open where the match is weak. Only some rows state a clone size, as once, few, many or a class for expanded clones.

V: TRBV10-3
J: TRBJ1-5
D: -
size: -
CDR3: CAISESGTPDQPQHF
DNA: TGTGCCATCAGTGAGTCGGGGACTCCCGATCAGCCCCAGCATTTT

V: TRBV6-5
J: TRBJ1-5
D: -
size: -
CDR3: CATGRGANQPQHF
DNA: TGTGCCACGGGGAGGGGGGCTAATCAGCCCCAGCATTTT

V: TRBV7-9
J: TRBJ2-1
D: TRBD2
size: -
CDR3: CASSSGLAGPLLYNEQFF
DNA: TGTGCCAGCAGCTCCGGACTAGCGGGACCACTTCTTTACAATGAGCAGTTCTTC

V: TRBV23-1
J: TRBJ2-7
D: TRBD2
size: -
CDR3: CASSQGREYYEQYF
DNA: TGCGCCAGCAGTCAGGGGCGGGAGTACTACGAGCAGTACTTC

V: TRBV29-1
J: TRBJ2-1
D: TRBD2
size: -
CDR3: CSVSGRRYNEQFF
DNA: TGCAGCGTTAGCGGGAGGAGATACAATGAGCAGTTCTTC

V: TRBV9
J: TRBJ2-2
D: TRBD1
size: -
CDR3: CASSVAGGQGTTGELFF
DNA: TGTGCCAGCAGCGTAGCAGGGGGACAGGGGACCACCGGGGAGCTGTTTTTT

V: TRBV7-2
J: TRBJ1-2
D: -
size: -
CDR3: CASTPLPQRSGGYTF
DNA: TGTGCCAGCACCCCTCTGCCTCAAAGATCCGGTGGCTACACCTTC

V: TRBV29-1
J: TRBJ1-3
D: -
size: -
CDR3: CSVGTGNGNTIYF
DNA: TGCAGCGTTGGAACAGGGAATGGAAACACCATATATTTT

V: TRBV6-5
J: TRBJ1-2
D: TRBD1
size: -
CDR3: CASSYPGGVRDGYTF
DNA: TGTGCCAGCAGTTACCCAGGGGGTGTCCGGGATGGCTACACCTTC

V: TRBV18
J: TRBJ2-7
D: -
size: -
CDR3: CASSPSGRDSYEQYF
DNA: TGTGCCAGCTCACCCTCAGGGCGGGATTCCTACGAGCAGTACTTC

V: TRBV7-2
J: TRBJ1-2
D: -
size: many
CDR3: CASSFWTDPLSTF
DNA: TGTGCCAGCAGCTTCTGGACAGACCCTCTCTCCACCTTC

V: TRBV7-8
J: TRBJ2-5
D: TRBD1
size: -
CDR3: CASSFGTGVLIPVETQYF
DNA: TGTGCCAGCAGCTTTGGGACAGGGGTGCTAATACCGGTGGAGACCCAGTACTTC

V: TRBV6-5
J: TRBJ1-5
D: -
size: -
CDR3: CASSYRSPRDQPQHF
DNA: TGTGCCAGCAGTTACAGGTCGCCTCGGGATCAGCCCCAGCATTTT

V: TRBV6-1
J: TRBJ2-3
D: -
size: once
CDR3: CASSEEFTDTQYF
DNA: TGTGCCAGCAGTGAGGAGTTCACAGATACGCAGTATTTT

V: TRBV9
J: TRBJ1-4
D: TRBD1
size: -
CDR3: CASSVGQGDEKLFF
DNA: TGTGCCAGCAGCGTAGGACAGGGGGATGAAAAACTGTTTTTT

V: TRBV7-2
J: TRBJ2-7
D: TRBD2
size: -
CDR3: CASSLIQAREVEQYF
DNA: TGTGCCAGCAGCTTAATTCAGGCGCGGGAGGTGGAGCAGTACTTC

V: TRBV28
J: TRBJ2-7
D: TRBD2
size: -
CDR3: CASIKTSGNSYEQYF
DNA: TGTGCCAGCATCAAGACTAGCGGCAACTCCTACGAGCAGTACTTC

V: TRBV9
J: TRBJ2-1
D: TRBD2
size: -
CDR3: CASSLRLAGHNEQFF
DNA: TGTGCCAGCAGCCTCCGACTAGCGGGACACAATGAGCAGTTCTTC

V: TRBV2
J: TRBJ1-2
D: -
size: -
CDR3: CASSEAGGRGYGYTF
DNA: TGTGCCAGCAGTGAAGCGGGTGGCAGGGGCTATGGCTACACCTTC

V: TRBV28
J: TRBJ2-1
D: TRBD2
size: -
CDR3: CASRPLAGAYNEQFF
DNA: TGTGCCAGCAGACCACTAGCGGGAGCTTACAATGAGCAGTTCTTC

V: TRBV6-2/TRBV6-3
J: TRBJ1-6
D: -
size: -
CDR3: CASSIGGTAYNSPLHF
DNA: TGTGCCAGCAGTATTGGGGGGACCGCGTATAATTCACCCCTCCACTTT

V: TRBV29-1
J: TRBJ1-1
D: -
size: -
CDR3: CSGARRLNTEAFF
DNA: TGCAGCGGGGCGCGACGGCTGAACACTGAAGCTTTCTTT

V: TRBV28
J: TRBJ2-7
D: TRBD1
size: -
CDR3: CASSSPQDRVIYEQYF
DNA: TGTGCCAGCAGTTCCCCCCAGGACAGGGTGATCTACGAGCAGTACTTC

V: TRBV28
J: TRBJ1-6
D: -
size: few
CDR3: CASRLLSGAVYNSPLHF
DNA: TGTGCCAGCAGACTCCTCTCAGGGGCAGTCTATAATTCACCCCTCCACTTT